A selection of T cell receptor beta chains follows, all from one sample in a study of blood T cell repertoires in COVID-19. Sequencing was performed with immunoSEQ multiplex PCR; in TCRdb, only in-frame clones are kept and a portion is missing. Of 230,000 or so clones in the sample, less than 90% were seen once. The sample consisted of peripheral blood. These receptors were collected from a man aged 35 to 55 with active or convalescent COVID-19. Each CDR3 is given with its conserved first and last residue. A D gene is named only where the DNA matches it firmly. Clone sizes are given selectively: once, few, many, or a class where the clone is expanded.

cdr3_length	v_call	j_call	d_call	clone_size	cdr3_nt	cdr3_aa
14	TRBV5-6	TRBJ1-2	-	-	TGTGCCAGCAGCTTTTCCCCGCGGTGGGATGGCTACACCTTC	CASSFSPRWDGYTF
12	TRBV29-1	TRBJ2-3	-	-	TGCAGCGTGGGGACAACGAGGGATACGCAGTATTTT	CSVGTTRDTQYF
13	TRBV2	TRBJ1-1	-	-	TGTGCCAGCGAGTCGGGGGGAATGTCTGAAGCTTTCTTT	CASESGGMSEAFF
16	TRBV6-1	TRBJ2-1	TRBD2	-	TGTGCCAGCAGTGAAGGGTCCGCGGGAGGGTTTAGTGAGCAGTTCTTC	CASSEGSAGGFSEQFF
16	TRBV7-2	TRBJ2-7	TRBD1	-	TGTGCCAGCAGCTTTTCAGGGGGCGCCAATAGGTACGAGCAGTACTTC	CASSFSGGANRYEQYF
15	TRBV7-9	TRBJ1-2	-	-	TGTGCCAGCAGCTTAGGGGCAGGGGTTGACTATGGCTACACCTTC	CASSLGAGVDYGYTF
15	TRBV4-2	TRBJ2-1	TRBD2	-	TGTGCCAGCAGCCTGCGGGAGGGCCAGGGCAATGAGCAGTTCTTC	CASSLREGQGNEQFF
20	TRBV10-1	TRBJ2-7	-	-	TGCGCCAGCAGTGACTCGAGGTTTCGAGGTAGGAAGACAGGCATCCACGAGCAGTACTTC	CASSDSRFRGRKTGIHEQYF
16	TRBV4-2	TRBJ1-6	TRBD1	once	TGTGCCAGCAGCTTCGAACAGGGGTCCTATAATTCACCCCTCCACTTT	CASSFEQGSYNSPLHF
13	TRBV6-1	TRBJ2-7	-	once	TGTGCCAGCAGTGAACAATGGGCTTACGAGCAGTACTTC	CASSEQWAYEQYF
15	TRBV11-2	TRBJ1-2	-	-	TGTGCCAGCAGCCACGCCCCGGGAGGACCCTATGGCTACACCTTC	CASSHAPGGPYGYTF
13	TRBV4-2	TRBJ2-1	TRBD2	-	TGTGCCAGCAGCCACGGCGGGAGTAATGAGCAGTTCTTC	CASSHGGSNEQFF
17	TRBV5-1	TRBJ2-7	-	-	TGCGCCAGCAGCTTGGAACCCCCCGGCGGTCCCTCGGGAGAGCAGTACTTC	CASSLEPPGGPSGEQYF
21	TRBV3-1/TRBV3-2	TRBJ2-7	TRBD1	once	TGTGCCAGCAGCCAAGTTTCCCGGATTCCCATTAAACAGGGGGCGAGGAACGAGCAGTACTTC	CASSQVSRIPIKQGARNEQYF
15	TRBV5-8	TRBJ2-7	TRBD2	-	TGTGCCAGCAGCAGACTAGCGGGAGCGTTCAACGAGCAGTACTTC	CASSRLAGAFNEQYF
18	TRBV28	TRBJ1-2	TRBD1	-	TGTGCCAGCAGTTTAGGCAGGGGGTTAGGAAATGTATACTATGGCTACACCTTC	CASSLGRGLGNVYYGYTF
15	TRBV27	TRBJ2-1	TRBD1	-	TGTGCCAGCAGTTTCGGACAGGGGGCGCGAGATGAGCAGTTCTTC	CASSFGQGARDEQFF
13	TRBV12-3/TRBV12-4	TRBJ1-1	-	-	TGTGCCAGCAGTGTCTCGAGGGCCGCTGAAGCTTTCTTT	CASSVSRAAEAFF
15	TRBV28	TRBJ1-1	TRBD1	once	TGTGCCAGCAGTTTATCCTGGACAGGCAACACTGAAGCTTTCTTT	CASSLSWTGNTEAFF
16	TRBV21-1	TRBJ1-2	-	-	TGTGCCAGCAGCAAAGAAAAAGGGGGCCTTGCCCGTGGCTACACCTTC	CASSKEKGGLARGYTF
13	TRBV5-4	TRBJ1-2	-	-	TGTGCCAGCAGCTTGTGGCAGATTTATGGCTACACCTTC	CASSLWQIYGYTF
13	TRBV19	TRBJ2-2	TRBD1	-	TGTGCCATCTCAACCAGGGGGTCCGGGGAGCTGTTTTTT	CAISTRGSGELFF
13	TRBV28	TRBJ1-2	TRBD1	-	TGTGCCAGCAGTTTGGTACAGGGGGAGGGCTACACCTTC	CASSLVQGEGYTF
16	TRBV30	TRBJ1-3	-	few	TGTGCCTCCACTGAGGGCACGGTGTTCTCTGGAAACACCATATATTTT	CASTEGTVFSGNTIYF
15	TRBV4-1	TRBJ1-2	-	-	TGCGCCAGCAGCCAAGGACCAGGGGAAAACTATGGCTACACCTTC	CASSQGPGENYGYTF
11	TRBV11-2	TRBJ2-7	-	-	TGTGCCAGCAGTTCTGGCCAGGAGCAGTACTTC	CASSSGQEQYF
15	TRBV24-1	TRBJ2-1	TRBD2	-	TGTGCCACCAGTGATAGCGCTAGCGGCCCTTCTGGGCAGTTCTTC	CATSDSASGPSGQFF
18	TRBV18	TRBJ1-2	-	-	TGTGCCAGCTCACCACCGACGGGATGGGAGATCTCTAACTATGGCTACACCTTC	CASSPPTGWEISNYGYTF
17	TRBV21-1	TRBJ1-2	-	-	TGTGCCAGCAGCAAAGGGGGGACAGGAGGGACTAACTATGGCTACACCTTC	CASSKGGTGGTNYGYTF